What follows are 20 T cell receptor beta chains derived from one specimen sequenced in a study of beta chain features in type 1 diabetes (dated by TCRdb to 2016 to 2019). Results the study describes overall, beyond this receptor: A moderate but significant shortening of TCRB CDR3 length was observed in type 1 diabetes patients in all four CD4+ subsets.

No cognate antigen is known for these TCRs. The library came from the immunoSEQ multiplex PCR assay. The entire amount of isolated RNA was reverse transcribed using the High Capacity cDNA Reverse Transcription Kit, so the sequenced TCRB transcripts were expressed ones. TCRdb holds this immuneACCESS table with in-frame rearrangements only. Some clones are missing; in checked studies, unresolved V genes explain under half, and the rest has no known cause. The sample data list more than 250,000 clones, and just over 20% of these were observed just once. Less than 0.03% of the sample comes from the top ten. Sequencing was carried out using naive CD4+ T cells from blood. According to the study, the label for this sample's cell subset or site signals: true naive CD4+ T cells. These receptors came from a woman aged 40 to 50 with type 1 diabetes.

The chain uses TRBV28 and TRBJ1-1; D possibly corresponds to TRBD1 (6 bases). The germline V gene has CDR1 MDHEN and CDR2 SYDVKM. The V and J ends lost 8 bases and 1 base respectively, with 14 bases between them. The CDR3 length is 14 residues. The CDR3 region is CASYTTGQNTEAFF. The CDR3 DNA follows: TGTGCCAGCTACACCACGGGACAGAACACTGAAGCTTTCTTT.

The chain uses TRBV7-2 and TRBJ2-7; 9 positions agree with TRBD2. There are 16 residues in the CDR3. Germline V gene sequence: CDR1 SGHTA, CDR2 FQGNSA. The J segment lost 2 bases and the V segment lost 4 bases, leaving 9 bases of the junction unmatched. The CDR3 DNA is TGTGCCAGCAGCTGGGGTGGCGGGGGGGCGACCTACGAGCAGTACTTC. This codes for CASSWGGGGATYEQYF.

This clone came up a few times. The J gene is TRBJ1-1, the V gene TRBV30, with TRBD1 matching 8 bases. With V trimmed by 8 bases and J by 3 bases, 2 bases remained unmatched. Germline V gives CDR1 GTSNPN, CDR2 SVGIG (reference sequence). The CDR3 length is 11 residues. The CDR3 DNA reads TGTGCCCAGGGGGCAGACACTGAAGCTTTCTTT. Its protein is CAQGADTEAFF.

This sequence joins TRBV29-1 and TRBJ1-5; 7 positions agree with TRBD1. Germline assignment: CDR1 SQVTM and CDR2 ANQGSEA. The CDR3 totals 12 residues. The junction had 6 bases not matched to a gene; V was cut back by 8 bases and J by 5 bases. DNA of the CDR3: TGCAGCACTCGGACAGGAGATCAGCCCCAGCATTTT. Residues: CSTRTGDQPQHF.

This clone has only a few counts. The chain links TRBV5-4 to TRBJ2-7; TRBD2 matches 10 bases. The V and J ends lost 4 bases and 6 bases, in that order; junction bases with no gene match: 4. CDR3 size: 13 residues. Germline V CDR1 and CDR2: SGHNT, YYREEE (reference sequence). The CDR3 protein is CASSPIAGGEQYF. CDR3 in DNA: TGTGCCAGCAGCCCCATAGCGGGAGGCGAGCAGTACTTC. The whole variable domain, remainder taken from reference TRBV5-4 and TRBJ2-7, is ETGVTQSPTHLIKTRGQQVTLRCSSQSGHNTVSWYQQALGQGPQFIFQYYREEENGRGNFPPRFSGLQFPNYSSELNVNALELDDSALYLCASSPIAGGEQYFGPGTRLTVT.

This chain joins TRBV29-1 and TRBJ1-1; D gene ambiguous. The CDR3 extends over 13 amino acids. V gave up 5 bases and J gave up 4 bases, with 14 bases separating them. Germline-derived CDR1 and CDR2 are SQVTM and ANQGSEA. CDR3 nucleotide sequence: TGCAGCGTTTTGGCGGGGTGGGCCACTGAAGCTTTCTTT. Translated: CSVLAGWATEAFF.

This clone showed up just a few times. V is TRBV7-8 and J is TRBJ2-7; 9 positions match TRBD1. The CDR3 covers 15 residues. The ends lost 4 bases at V and 4 bases at J; junction bases unmatched: 8. CDR1 and CDR2 from the germline V gene are SGHVS and FQNEAQ. Here the CDR3 reads CASSSPRTGDYEQYF. DNA for the CDR3: TGTGCCAGCAGCTCTCCAAGGACAGGGGATTACGAGCAGTACTTC.

This clone was detected a few times. This chain connects TRBV29-1 to TRBJ1-1; D possibly corresponds to TRBD1 (5 bases). V lost 3 bases, J lost 1 base, and 9 bases lay in between. Germline-derived CDR1 and CDR2 are SQVTM and ANQGSEA. The CDR3 spans 13 residues. The CDR3 protein is CSVERGRNTEAFF. For the CDR3, the DNA is TGCAGCGTTGAGCGGGGCAGGAACACTGAAGCTTTCTTT.

This clone was detected a few times. The chain uses TRBV28 and TRBJ2-7; D uncertain. Trimming pared 6 bases from V and 3 bases from J, leaving 12 bases between. The CDR3 is 13 amino acids. Germline values: CDR1 MDHEN, CDR2 SYDVKM. CDR3 sequence: CASSLGFNYEQYF. The CDR3 DNA reads TGTGCCAGCAGCCTTGGCTTTAACTACGAGCAGTACTTC.

The rearrangement links TRBV9 to TRBJ1-6; 12 bases are shared with TRBD1. J was trimmed by 7 bases and V by 2 bases; bases with no gene match: 1. The V gene's germline CDR1 is SGDLS and CDR2 YYNGEE. The CDR3 contains 15 residues. CDR3 region: CASSVGQGANSPLHF. The CDR3 DNA is TGTGCCAGCAGCGTGGGACAGGGGGCGAATTCACCCCTCCACTTT.

This sequence joins TRBV5-1 and TRBJ2-7, with 7 bases matching TRBD1. CDR3 length equals 15 residues. V lost 0 bases to trimming and J lost 6 bases; unmatched junction nucleotides: 9. Germline V gene data show CDR1 as SGHRS and CDR2 as YFSETQ. This CDR3 is CASSLEDREFGEQYF. The CDR3 DNA reads as TGCGCCAGCAGCTTGGAAGACAGGGAATTCGGCGAGCAGTACTTC.

The V and J genes are TRBV5-4 and TRBJ2-4, with a possible D match to TRBD2 (5 bases). This CDR3 contains 14 residues. Trimming took off 2 bases at V and 5 bases at J, with 11 bases between the two ends. Germline CDR1 reads SGHNT; CDR2 reads YYREEE (reference sequence). The CDR3 DNA sequence: TGTGCCAGCAGCTTTGTGGACTCCCAAAACATTCAGTACTTC. Translation gives CASSFVDSQNIQYF.

The chain joins TRBV28 to TRBJ2-4; the D is unclear. This CDR3 contains 12 residues. CDR1 MDHEN and CDR2 SYDVKM come from the germline V gene. The V end lost 4 bases, the J end lost 10 bases, and 11 bases lay between the germline ends. The CDR3 here is CASSSPGPIQYF. Here the CDR3 DNA reads TGTGCCAGCAGTTCACCGGGTCCTATTCAGTACTTC.

A few counts support this clone. V usage is TRBV9 and J usage is TRBJ1-4; TRBD1 aligns across 7 bases. This CDR3 spans 17 amino acids. Germline V CDR1 and CDR2: SGDLS, YYNGEE. The trim removed 4 bases at V and 0 bases at J, leaving 9 bases unmatched. This chain's CDR3 is CASSPNRGPPTNEKLFF. In DNA form, the CDR3 reads TGTGCCAGCAGCCCGAACAGGGGTCCGCCAACTAATGAAAAACTGTTTTTT.

This clone was observed a handful of times. The chain links TRBV5-6 to TRBJ2-7; D is undetermined. V lost 3 bases to trimming and J lost 3 bases, with 4 bases between them. Germline-derived CDR1 and CDR2 are SGHDT and YYEEEE. The CDR3 totals 11 residues. As DNA, the CDR3 is TGTGCCAGCAGCTCCCACTACGAGCAGTACTTC. Translated, it gives CASSSHYEQYF.

The CDR3 loop reads CASSSEPGHGGDQPQHF. The DNA for the CDR3 is TGCGCCAGCAGCTCGGAGCCGGGACATGGTGGTGATCAGCCCCAGCATTTT. The chain employs TRBV5-1 and TRBJ1-5, with a tentative D call TRBD1 (6 bases). Trimming removed 3 bases from V and 5 bases from J, with 21 bases in between. The CDR3 has 17 amino acids. CDR1 and CDR2 (germline): SGHRS, YFSETQ.

In DNA, the CDR3 is TGCAGCGTTGGCCTAAGGACTGCTGGAAACACCATATATTTT. This encodes CSVGLRTAGNTIYF. The J gene is TRBJ1-3, the V gene TRBV29-1; D is undetermined. Germline lookup yields CDR1 SQVTM and CDR2 ANQGSEA. V lost 4 bases, J lost 2 bases, and 12 bases lay in between. The CDR3 is 14 residues long. The full variable domain, completed using reference TRBV29-1 and TRBJ1-3, is SAVISQKPSRDICQRGTSLTIQCQVDSQVTMMFWYRQQPGQSLTLIATANQGSEATYESGFVIDKFPISRPNLTFSTLTVSNMSPEDSSIYLCSVGLRTAGNTIYFGEGSWLTVV.

The chain carries TRBV5-1 and TRBJ1-6, with D hard to call. Trimming cost V 1 base and J 9 bases, with 14 bases left between them. The CDR3 runs to 15 residues. Germline V lookup: CDR1 SGHRS, CDR2 YFSETQ. The CDR3 is CASSLRLRDSSPLHF. CDR3 DNA sequence: TGCGCCAGCAGCTTGCGGCTGAGGGATAGTTCACCCCTCCACTTT.

The genes are TRBV7-3 and TRBJ2-7; 7 nucleotides align to TRBD1. Germline-derived CDR1 and CDR2 are SGHTA and FQGTGA. J lost 2 bases, V lost 5 bases, and 3 bases had no gene match. The CDR3 has 13 amino acids. As DNA, the CDR3 is TGTGCCAGCAGCCGGGACAGAGCCTACGAGCAGTACTTC. Its translation: CASSRDRAYEQYF. Full variable domain (remainder filled in from reference TRBV7-3 and TRBJ2-7): GAGVSQTPSNKVTEKGKYVELRCDPISGHTALYWYRQSLGQGPEFLIYFQGTGAADDSGLPNDRFFAVRPEGSVSTLKIQRTERGDSAVYLCASSRDRAYEQYFGPGTRLTVT.

This chain uses TRBV7-9 with TRBJ1-5; 10 nucleotides line up with TRBD1. This CDR3 contains 16 residues. Germline assignment: CDR1 SEHNR and CDR2 FQNEAQ (reference sequence). Trimming cost V 5 bases and J 1 base; bases outside gene matches: 5. CDR3 nucleotides: TGTGCCAGCAGCCTAGGGACAGGGGTCAGCAATCAGCCCCAGCATTTT. Protein sequence: CASSLGTGVSNQPQHF.